The rows below give T cell receptor beta chains drawn from one sample of a study of TIL therapy for anti-PD-1-resistant metastatic lung cancer. Sequenced by immunoSEQ multiplex PCR; TCRdb stores in-frame clones only, minus some. Altogether approximately 60,000 clones are present, 70% to 90% being singletons, with the ten largest covering less than 3.5%. Sequencing used blood, obtained at baseline. These receptors came from a person aged 30 to 80 with non-small cell lung cancer. Each CDR3 is given with its conserved first and last residue. A D gene is named only where the DNA matches it firmly. Size tells how often a clone was seen (once, few, many) or the class of an expanded clone, and some rows leave it out.

d_call	j_call	v_call	clone_size	cdr3_nt	cdr3_aa
NA	TRBJ2-7	TRBV14	NA	TGTGCCAGCAGCCAAACAGGGAACGAGCAGTACTTC	CASSQTGNEQYF
NA	TRBJ2-3	TRBV4-1	NA	TGCGCCAGCAGCTTCCGGGACAGCACAGATACGCAGTATTTT	CASSFRDSTDTQYF
TRBD1	TRBJ1-5	TRBV11-2	few	TGTGCCAGCAGCCCAGGGACAGATCAGCCCCAGCATTTT	CASSPGTDQPQHF
NA	TRBJ1-1	TRBV13	once	TGTGCCAGCAAATACGGTTGGGGCAACACTGAAGCTTTCTTT	CASKYGWGNTEAFF
NA	TRBJ2-2	TRBV11-2	NA	TGTGCCAGCAGCTTAGATAGCCGACCCGGGGAGCTGTTTTTT	CASSLDSRPGELFF
NA	TRBJ1-3	TRBV30	NA	TGTGCCTGGAGTGTTACATCCTCTGGAAACACCATATATTTT	CAWSVTSSGNTIYF
NA	TRBJ2-7	TRBV11-2	NA	TGTGCCAGCAGCTTTAGCGAGGGAATCTACGAGCAGTACTTC	CASSFSEGIYEQYF
NA	TRBJ1-1	TRBV7-2	NA	TGTGCCAGCAGCTTAGCCGGGACTGCGAACACTGAAGCTTTCTTT	CASSLAGTANTEAFF
NA	TRBJ2-5	TRBV4-1	once	TGCGCCAGCAGCCAAGCCCGACAGGCCAGTAGTGGGGAGACCCAGTACTTC	CASSQARQASSGETQYF
NA	TRBJ2-3	TRBV19	once	TGTGCCAGTAGTATAGACACAGATACGCAGTATTTT	CASSIDTDTQYF
NA	TRBJ1-5	TRBV4-3	NA	TGCGCCAGCAGCCAAGATTGGTCACCCAATCAGCCCCAGCATTTT	CASSQDWSPNQPQHF
NA	TRBJ2-7	TRBV3-1/TRBV3-2	few	TGTGCCAGCAGCCAAGAAAAGGCTATCAGCTACGAGCAGTACTTC	CASSQEKAISYEQYF
TRBD1	TRBJ2-7	TRBV3-1/TRBV3-2	NA	TGTGCCAGCAGCCCGCGAAGGGGGCCCACCTACGAGCAGTACTTC	CASSPRRGPTYEQYF
NA	TRBJ2-2	TRBV7-9	NA	TGTGCCAGCAGCCGGGGAACGCTCGGGGAGCTGTTTTTT	CASSRGTLGELFF
NA	TRBJ1-4	TRBV6-5	NA	TGTGCCAGCAGTTACGGGATACAAGGGGAAAAACTGTTTTTT	CASSYGIQGEKLFF
TRBD1	TRBJ1-2	TRBV28	NA	TGTGCCAGCAGTCCTCCAGGGGGCCCCATGGGCGGCTACACCTTC	CASSPPGGPMGGYTF
NA	TRBJ2-1	TRBV18	NA	TGTGCCAGCTCACCGAAAACCAGCGGGTTCAATGAGCAGTTCTTC	CASSPKTSGFNEQFF
NA	TRBJ2-2	TRBV29-1	NA	TGCAGCGTTGGATCGGACAGCCTCACCGGGGAGCTGTTTTTT	CSVGSDSLTGELFF
NA	TRBJ2-7	TRBV18	NA	TGTGCCAGCTCACCATGGGAGGCGAGGGAGGTCGAGCAGTACTTC	CASSPWEAREVEQYF
NA	TRBJ2-7	TRBV28	NA	TGTGCCAGCAGTTTAGGGCCGGTTCCCTACGAGCAGTACTTC	CASSLGPVPYEQYF
NA	TRBJ2-7	TRBV10-1	NA	TGCGCCAGCAGTGAACGAGCCGAGCAGTACTTC	CASSERAEQYF